What follows are 23 T cell receptor beta chains derived from one specimen sequenced in a study of cytotoxic CD8 clonotypes in ibrutinib-treated CLL. The assay was immunoSEQ multiplex PCR, and TCRdb's table has in-frame clones only and misses some. The profile shows tens of thousands of clones, about 50% of them singletons. Sequencing was performed on PBMCs, taken before ibrutinib treatment. Source of these receptors: a human donor with chronic lymphocytic leukemia.

In its sample, this clone was seen once. The same CDR3 also results from other DNA sequences found in this sample. The V call is TRBV6-1, the J call TRBJ1-2; D ambiguous. CDR3 length equals 13 residues. V was clipped by 2 bases and J by 4 bases, with 8 bases between them. Germline V lookup: CDR1 MNHNS, CDR2 SASEGT. DNA of the CDR3: TGTGCCAGCAGTGAATTAGGGAGCTATGGCTACACCTTC. This codes for CASSELGSYGYTF.

This clone was counted only a few times. The rearrangement joins TRBV2 to TRBJ2-7; a weak D match, TRBD2 (6 bases). The germline V gene has CDR1 SNHLY and CDR2 FYNNEI. With 6 bases removed from V and 9 bases from J, the gap between germline ends came to 15 bases. The CDR3 spans 12 residues. The CDR3 protein is CASRVTSFLQYF. Written as DNA, the CDR3 is TGTGCCAGCAGAGTAACTAGCTTCCTGCAGTACTTC.

The rearrangement links TRBV19 to TRBJ1-3, with 7 bases that match TRBD1. Per germline, CDR1 LNHDA and CDR2 SQIVND (reference sequence). CDR3 length: 13 residues. The trim removed 10 bases at V and 2 bases at J, leaving 5 bases unmatched. DNA for the CDR3: TGTGCCACCCAAACAGGGGCTGGAAACACCATATATTTT. It is translated as CATQTGAGNTIYF. The full variable domain, rest sourced from reference TRBV19 and TRBJ1-3, is DGGITQSPKYLFRKEGQNVTLSCEQNLNHDAMYWYRQDPGQGLRLIYYSQIVNDFQKGDIAEGYSVSREKKESFPLTVTSAQKNPTAFYLCATQTGAGNTIYFGEGSWLTVV.

The sample holds a few counts of this clone. The chain employs TRBV11-2 and TRBJ1-2; D unresolved. V lost 3 bases and J 4 bases, leaving 6 bases between the germline ends. The germline V gene encodes CDR1 SGHAT and CDR2 FQNNGV. The CDR3 extends over 12 amino acids. For the CDR3, the DNA is TGTGCCAGCAGCTTCGGGAGCTATGGCTACACCTTC. Its translation: CASSFGSYGYTF.

This clone was found a few times. CDR3 in amino acids: CASSLRGMNTGELFF. In DNA, the CDR3 is TGCGCCAGCAGCTTGAGGGGGATGAACACCGGGGAGCTGTTTTTT. The rearrangement uses TRBV5-1 and TRBJ2-2, with a possible D match to TRBD1 (6 bases). The V end was cut by 1 base, the J end by 1 base, with 8 bases between. CDR1 and CDR2 (germline): SGHRS, YFSETQ. This CDR3 is 15 amino acids long.

The table lists this clone with a few counts. The CDR3 DNA reads as TGCGCCAGCAGCTTGGCTTTTAGGGGAGGAAAACTGTTTTTT. Translation: CASSLAFRGGKLFF. The chain joins TRBV5-1 to TRBJ1-4, with D possibly matching TRBD1 (5 bases). V was pared by 0 bases and J by 10 bases, with 13 bases between. Germline V lookup: CDR1 SGHRS, CDR2 YFSETQ. This CDR3 spans 14 amino acids.

Here the CDR3 reads CASSPLAGGATDTQYF. CDR3 sequence (DNA): TGTGCCAGCAGCCCTCTTGCGGGGGGTGCGACAGATACGCAGTATTTT. V is TRBV7-3 and J is TRBJ2-3; 8 bases map to TRBD2. Germline values: CDR1 SGHTA, CDR2 FQGTGA. The CDR3 spans 16 residues. With 5 bases clipped from V and 3 bases from J, the junction kept 10 bases outside the gene matches.

The chain employs TRBV5-1 and TRBJ2-5; D ambiguous. CDR1 SGHRS and CDR2 YFSETQ come from the germline V gene. The CDR3 length is 11 residues. V lost 2 bases to trimming and J lost 5 bases, with 4 bases between them. CDR3 nucleotide sequence: TGCGCCAGCAGCTTATTGGAGACCCAGTACTTC. Protein: CASSLLETQYF.

The V call is TRBV6-6, the J call TRBJ2-7, with D perhaps TRBD2 (5 bases). The CDR3 sequence is 12 residues long. Per the germline V gene, CDR1 is MNHNY and CDR2 is SVGAGI (reference sequence). Between the trimmed V and J ends, which lost 10 bases and 2 bases, there was a span of 12 bases. The CDR3 coding sequence is TGTGCCACGTTAAGCGGTCCCTACGAGCAGTACTTC. Encoded protein: CATLSGPYEQYF.

This chain links TRBV13 with TRBJ1-2, with TRBD1 matching over 11 bases. CDR3 size: 13 residues. The V gene's germline CDR1 is PRHDT and CDR2 FYEKMQ (reference sequence). Germline trimming cut 3 bases from V and 8 bases from J; bases unmatched to any gene: 2. The CDR3 sequence is CASSFRTGGGYTF. The DNA of the CDR3 is TGTGCCAGCAGCTTTCGGACAGGGGGCGGCTACACCTTC.

This clone has only one observation. The chain links TRBV6-7 to TRBJ2-7; the D gene is possibly TRBD1 (6 bases). TRBV6-7 is noted as an ORF with a role that remains uncertain. V lost 2 bases and J 7 bases, leaving 21 bases between the germline ends. This CDR3 has 16 amino acids. CDR3 in amino acids: CASSYAGTHRTGEQYF. The CDR3 nucleotides read TGTGCCAGCAGTTACGCCGGGACACATCGCACGGGGGAGCAGTACTTC.

This clone was seen a few times. The V call is TRBV29-1, the J call TRBJ2-5; D perhaps matches TRBD2 (6 bases). This CDR3 is 15 amino acids long. Deletions cut 4 bases from V and 5 bases from J, with 20 bases between. The V gene's germline CDR1 is SQVTM and CDR2 ANQGSEA. The CDR3 region is CSVGRASGAMETQYF. The CDR3 DNA follows: TGCAGCGTTGGGAGGGCTTCTGGGGCCATGGAGACCCAGTACTTC. Complete variable domain (other parts from reference TRBV29-1 and TRBJ2-5): SAVISQKPSRDICQRGTSLTIQCQVDSQVTMMFWYRQQPGQSLTLIATANQGSEATYESGFVIDKFPISRPNLTFSTLTVSNMSPEDSSIYLCSVGRASGAMETQYFGPGTRLLVL.

Only a few counts were recorded for this clone. This chain connects TRBV7-8 to TRBJ1-6; D uncertain. Trimming removed 2 bases from V and 10 bases from J, with 9 bases in between. The CDR3 consists of 13 residues. Germline lookup yields CDR1 SGHVS and CDR2 FQNEAQ. The CDR3 coding sequence is TGTGCCAGCAGCTTAACGCATTCATCACCCCTCCACTTT. This encodes CASSLTHSSPLHF.

The gene calls are TRBV7-6 and TRBJ2-3, with 9 bases aligning to TRBD2. The ends lost 3 bases at V and 2 bases at J; junction bases unmatched: 15. In germline, CDR1 is SGHVS, CDR2 FNYEAQ. The CDR3 sequence is 19 residues long. The CDR3 DNA sequence: TGTGCCAGCAGCTTGGATCCGAAGGTAGCGGGGGTAAACACAGATACGCAGTATTTT. Its translation: CASSLDPKVAGVNTDTQYF.

Only a few counts were recorded for this clone. The genes are TRBV2 and TRBJ1-5, with 7 bases aligning to TRBD1. J gave up 1 base and V 8 bases, and 5 bases lay outside the gene matches. The CDR3 is 14 residues long. Germline loops: CDR1 SNHLY, CDR2 FYNNEI. The CDR3 loop reads CASRKQGSNQPQHF. DNA for the CDR3: TGTGCCAGCCGTAAACAGGGGAGCAATCAGCCCCAGCATTTT. Filled out from reference TRBV2 and TRBJ1-5, the complete variable domain reads EPEVTQTPSHQVTQMGQEVILRCVPISNHLYFYWYRQILGQKVEFLVSFYNNEISEKSEIFDDQFSVERPDGSNFTLKIRSTKLEDSAMYFCASRKQGSNQPQHFGDGTRLSIL.

This clone has only one observation. J is TRBJ1-2 and V is TRBV6-6; D remains unclear. Trimming left V 6 bases short and J 7 bases short, with 15 bases between. Germline lookup yields CDR1 MNHNY and CDR2 SVGAGI (reference sequence). CDR3 length: 13 amino acids. Written as DNA, the CDR3 is TGTGCCAGCAGCCTAAGGCCCGAGGGTGGCTACACCTTC. Encoded protein: CASSLRPEGGYTF.

The chain recombines TRBV4-2 with TRBJ2-3, with TRBD2 matching 9 bases. This CDR3 spans 17 amino acids. The germline gives CDR1 LGHNA, CDR2 YNFKEQ. V trimming: 2 bases; J trimming: 2 bases; junction bases outside the gene matches: 8. DNA for the CDR3: TGTGCCAGCAGCCAACAGGCCAGCGGGGGGCCCACAGATACGCAGTATTTT. Translation gives CASSQQASGGPTDTQYF.

This clone was picked up a small number of times. The chain is built from TRBV2 and TRBJ1-3; no reliable D call. Germline loops: CDR1 SNHLY, CDR2 FYNNEI. This CDR3 is 13 amino acids long. Between the trimmed V and J ends, which lost 9 bases and 2 bases, there was a span of 11 bases. In nucleotides, the CDR3 is TGTGCCAGTCTAAGAGGTCCTGGAAACACCATATATTTT. This codes for CASLRGPGNTIYF.

This clone was picked up a small number of times. One end of the junction varies from germline; a read error may be responsible. The J gene is TRBJ1-2, the V gene TRBV6-6, with no clear D. Per germline, CDR1 MNHNY and CDR2 SVGAGI (reference sequence). This CDR3 region has 12 residues. Here the CDR3 reads CGLGGANYGYTF. CDR3 nucleotide sequence: TGCGGGTTAGGAGGAGCTAACTATGGCTACACCTTC.

There are a few counts of this clone. This chain links TRBV7-8 with TRBJ2-7; no definite D call. CDR1 is SGHVS, CDR2 FQNEAQ, per germline. Trimming cost V 5 bases and J 6 bases, with 11 bases left between them. The CDR3 is 12 residues long. In DNA form, the CDR3 reads TGTGCCAGCAGCCTGCCACGAGTCGAGCAGTACTTC. It encodes CASSLPRVEQYF. The variable domain in full, completed from reference TRBV7-8 and TRBJ2-7, reads GAGVSQSPRYKVAKRGQDVALRCDPISGHVSLFWYQQALGQGPEFLTYFQNEAQLDKSGLPSDRFFAERPEGSVSTLKIQRTQQEDSAVYLCASSLPRVEQYFGPGTRLTVT.

The rearrangement uses TRBV5-6 and TRBJ2-7, with D possibly matching TRBD2 (5 bases). CDR1 SGHDT and CDR2 YYEEEE come from the germline V gene. This CDR3 is built from 15 residues. V was trimmed by 0 bases and J by 4 bases, leaving 14 bases between them. The CDR3 DNA reads TGTGCCAGCAGCTTGGCCGCTAGCCTCCGGTACGAGCAGTACTTC. Amino acids: CASSLAASLRYEQYF.

For the CDR3, the DNA is TGTGCCAGCAGTCCATTATTTACAGGGACTAGGGGTGATCAGCCCCAGCATTTT. Protein product: CASSPLFTGTRGDQPQHF. The J gene is TRBJ1-5, the V gene TRBV27; weak D call: TRBD1 (6 bases). V lost 5 bases and J lost 5, with 25 bases in between. Germline V gene sequence: CDR1 MNHEY, CDR2 SMNVEV (reference sequence). The CDR3 is made up of 18 amino acids.

This clone was detected a few times. The chain links TRBV27 to TRBJ2-3; 9 bases align to TRBD1. The ends lost 5 bases at V and 5 bases at J; junction bases unmatched: 8. CDR3 size: 15 residues. Germline-derived CDR1 and CDR2 are MNHEY and SMNVEV (reference sequence). CDR3 nucleotide sequence: TGTGCCAGCAGTCGCCGGGACAGGGCAGAAGATACGCAGTATTTT. Translated: CASSRRDRAEDTQYF.